The 21 T cell receptor beta chains below were found in one sample sequenced in a study of Ad26.COV2.S vaccination and SARS-CoV-2 variants. The method was immunoSEQ multiplex PCR; TCRdb's version includes in-frame clones alone and lacks a portion of them. In the table there are 400,000 to 450,000 clones, around 91% of which are singletons. Treatment specified: over 15 received Ad26.COV2.S at low or high dose, single or two shots; about 5 received placebo; per-sample allocation not given. The study sampled participants on day 63 after the first vaccine or placebo injection. This specimen was peripheral blood, taken in a trial of Ad26.COV2.S vaccine versus placebo. These receptors were obtained from a person aged 18-60 years who received the Ad26.COV2.S COVID-19 vaccine or a placebo.

Here the CDR3 DNA reads TGTGCCAGCAGGAGGACTAGCGGCCACAATGAGCAGTTCTTC. It translates to CASRRTSGHNEQFF. This rearrangement joins TRBV6-5 to TRBJ2-1, with 10 bases that match TRBD2. Germline assignment: CDR1 MNHEY and CDR2 SVGAGI. Unmatched junction bases numbered 4, after V lost 6 bases and J lost 5 bases. This CDR3 contains 14 residues.

The V gene is TRBV7-3, the J gene TRBJ2-5, with D possibly matching TRBD1 (6 bases). Per germline, CDR1 SGHTA and CDR2 FQGTGA. This CDR3 region has 17 residues. Trimming left V 5 bases short and J 2 bases short, with 21 bases between. The CDR3 is CASSPKGDTPLQETQYF. CDR3 sequence (DNA): TGTGCCAGCAGCCCAAAGGGGGACACACCTTTACAAGAGACCCAGTACTTC. The full variable domain, in which reference TRBV7-3 and TRBJ2-5 provide the parts outside the CDR3, is GAGVSQTPSNKVTEKGKYVELRCDPISGHTALYWYRQSLGQGPEFLIYFQGTGAADDSGLPNDRFFAVRPEGSVSTLKIQRTERGDSAVYLCASSPKGDTPLQETQYFGPGTRLLVL.

In DNA, the CDR3 is TGTGCCAGCAGTCCCGGGACTAGCGGGAGTGGTGAGCAGTTCTTC. Its translation: CASSPGTSGSGEQFF. The gene calls are TRBV27 and TRBJ2-1; 14 nucleotides align to TRBD2. The CDR3 has 15 amino acids. Germline trimming cut 5 bases from V and 9 bases from J; bases unmatched to any gene: 6. Germline lookup yields CDR1 MNHEY and CDR2 SMNVEV (reference sequence).

The rearrangement links TRBV4-1 to TRBJ2-1, with 12 nucleotides matching TRBD2. CDR1 and CDR2 from the germline V gene are MGHRA and YSYEKL. V was pared by 4 bases and J by 0 bases, with 4 bases of the junction left unmatched. The CDR3 contains 17 residues. CDR3 nucleotides: TGCGCCAGCAGCCGTAGACTAGCGGGAGACTCCTACAATGAGCAGTTCTTC. Protein: CASSRRLAGDSYNEQFF.

The CDR3 region is CAIRTGQRAFF. Here the CDR3 DNA reads TGTGCCATCAGAACTGGACAGCGAGCTTTCTTT. This sequence joins TRBV10-3 and TRBJ1-1, with D possibly matching TRBD1 (6 bases). Looked up from germline, CDR1 is ENHRY and CDR2 is SYGVKD. The CDR3 is made up of 11 amino acids. V lost 6 bases and J lost 10, with 12 bases in between.

The genes are TRBV15 and TRBJ2-1; 8 bases agree with TRBD1. Germline V CDR1 and CDR2: LNHNV, YYDKDF (reference sequence). The CDR3 totals 16 residues. J was trimmed by 4 bases and V by 3 bases; bases with no gene match: 8. CDR3 loop: CATSSKPTGAYNEQFF. Here the CDR3 DNA reads TGTGCCACCAGCAGCAAACCGACAGGGGCTTACAATGAGCAGTTCTTC.

The V and J genes are TRBV4-3 and TRBJ2-3, with a possible D match to TRBD2 (5 bases). CDR1 is LGHNA, CDR2 YSLEER, per germline. The CDR3 covers 14 residues. Trimming stripped 10 bases from V and 4 bases from J, with 18 bases between. CDR3 loop: CANPGGGYSDTQYF. DNA for the CDR3: TGCGCCAATCCGGGCGGCGGGTACTCAGATACGCAGTATTTT.

This chain connects TRBV28 to TRBJ1-2; 8 nucleotides line up with TRBD1. V gave up 5 bases and J gave up 4 bases; unmatched junction bases: 9. Germline V CDR1 and CDR2: MDHEN, SYDVKM. The CDR3 is made up of 15 amino acids. The CDR3 DNA sequence: TGTGCCAGCAGTCTCCCGACCGGGACAGGCTATGGCTACACCTTC. Its translation is CASSLPTGTGYGYTF.

This chain connects TRBV7-2 to TRBJ2-5; 10 bases agree with TRBD1. J lost 4 bases, V lost 2 bases, and 7 bases had no gene match. CDR1 is SGHTA and CDR2 is FQGNSA in the germline V gene. The CDR3 contains 16 residues. The CDR3 region has the DNA TGTGCCAGCAGCTTATATCCGGGACAGGGGAGAGAGACCCAGTACTTC. Translated, it gives CASSLYPGQGRETQYF.

This clone was observed once. This chain uses TRBV7-6 with TRBJ2-5; the match to TRBD1 covers 8 bases. Germline V gene data show CDR1 as SGHVS and CDR2 as FNYEAQ. The trim removed 1 base at V and 1 base at J, leaving 2 bases unmatched. This CDR3 comprises 15 residues. The CDR3, as DNA: TGTGCCAGCAGCTTAGTCACAGGGGGCCAAGAGACCCAGTACTTC. Protein: CASSLVTGGQETQYF.

The chain is built from TRBV3-1 (or the pseudogene TRBV3-2) and TRBJ2-7, with 7 bases that match TRBD1. This CDR3 has 15 amino acids. CDR1 LGHDT and CDR2 YNNKEL come from the germline V gene (reference sequence). V gave up 4 bases and J gave up 0 bases; unmatched junction bases: 6. As DNA, the CDR3 is TGTGCCAGCAGCCTTACCGGGACAGACTCCTACGAGCAGTACTTC. Translation gives CASSLTGTDSYEQYF.

This clone was recorded a few times. The gene calls are TRBV2 and TRBJ2-5; TRBD1 might be the D (6 bases). Germline loops: CDR1 SNHLY, CDR2 FYNNEI. Trimming left V 1 base short and J 3 bases short, with 6 bases between. This CDR3 spans 13 amino acids. The CDR3 spells CASSEDREETQYF. CDR3 DNA sequence: TGTGCCAGCAGTGAAGACAGGGAAGAGACCCAGTACTTC.

The gene calls are TRBV27 and TRBJ2-1; 8 bases match TRBD2. CDR3 length: 15 amino acids. Germline V gene sequence: CDR1 MNHEY, CDR2 SMNVEV (reference sequence). V gave up 6 bases and J gave up 10 bases; unmatched junction bases: 14. The CDR3 DNA reads as TGTGCCAGCAGCTCAGGACTAGCCGGACTTCTGGAGCAGTTCTTC. Translation: CASSSGLAGLLEQFF.

This chain joins TRBV10-2 and TRBJ2-5; D is undetermined. The germline V gene encodes CDR1 WSHSY and CDR2 SAAADI. The CDR3 has 13 residues. Trimming pared 0 bases from V and 4 bases from J, leaving 6 bases between. The CDR3 loop reads CASSESLGETQYF. The CDR3 nucleotides are TGCGCCAGCAGTGAGTCGCTAGGAGAGACCCAGTACTTC.

V and J are TRBV3-1 (or the pseudogene TRBV3-2) and TRBJ2-2; TRBD2 aligns across 10 bases. The CDR3 spans 16 residues. Unmatched junction bases numbered 8, after V lost 6 bases and J lost 4 bases. Per the germline V gene, CDR1 is LGHDT and CDR2 is YNNKEL (reference sequence). The CDR3 here is CASRLQAGGPTGELFF. CDR3 coding DNA: TGTGCCAGCAGGTTGCAAGCGGGAGGGCCCACCGGGGAGCTGTTTTTT.

This chain uses TRBV28 with TRBJ1-6, with D uncertain. With 4 bases removed from V and 11 bases from J, the gap between germline ends came to 18 bases. CDR1 is MDHEN, CDR2 SYDVKM, per germline. The CDR3 covers 15 residues. This CDR3 is CASSSLNLEDTPLHF. DNA for the CDR3: TGTGCCAGCAGTTCTCTGAACTTGGAAGACACACCCCTCCACTTT.

This clone has a single count. This rearrangement joins TRBV7-9 to TRBJ1-2, with D possibly being TRBD1 (5 bases). This CDR3 is built from 13 residues. The ends were cut back, 5 bases at V and 5 bases at J, with 12 bases in the middle. The germline gives CDR1 SEHNR, CDR2 FQNEAQ (reference sequence). The CDR3 DNA sequence: TGTGCCAGCAGCCCAAGGGGCGTGTATGGCTACACCTTC. It yields the protein CASSPRGVYGYTF.

This chain links TRBV5-1 with TRBJ2-2, with TRBD2 matching over 11 bases. Trimming removed 0 bases from V and 0 bases from J; junction bases left unmatched: 7. Per germline, CDR1 SGHRS and CDR2 YFSETQ. This CDR3 is built from 19 residues. CDR3 protein: CASSLELAGDSANTGELFF. The CDR3 region has the DNA TGCGCCAGCAGCTTGGAACTAGCGGGAGATTCTGCGAACACCGGGGAGCTGTTTTTT.

V and J are TRBV6-5 and TRBJ2-7, with TRBD1 as a possible D gene (6 bases). From germline, CDR1 is MNHEY and CDR2 SVGAGI. The V end lost 4 bases, the J end lost 2 bases, and 15 bases lay between the germline ends. The CDR3 totals 15 residues. The DNA for the CDR3 is TGTGCCAGCAGTTTATCAGGGGCCACGGCCTACGAGCAGTACTTC. Translating gives CASSLSGATAYEQYF.

V is TRBV6-5 and J is TRBJ1-3; D perhaps matches TRBD1 (6 bases). Germline CDR1 and CDR2: MNHEY and SVGAGI. V shed 4 bases and J shed 1 base, with 14 bases lying between them. This CDR3 comprises 16 residues. CDR3 amino acids: CASSLLTGGSGNTIYF. The CDR3 nucleotides read TGTGCCAGCAGTTTACTGACAGGAGGATCTGGAAACACCATATATTTT.

The chain employs TRBV27 and TRBJ2-5, with TRBD2 as a possible D gene (6 bases). V was pared by 3 bases and J by 5 bases, with 19 bases between. The CDR3 spans 16 residues. Germline CDR1 and CDR2: MNHEY and SMNVEV (reference sequence). The CDR3 sequence: CASSFGAGDPGETQYF. In DNA form, the CDR3 reads TGTGCCAGCAGTTTCGGAGCGGGTGACCCGGGCGAGACCCAGTACTTC.